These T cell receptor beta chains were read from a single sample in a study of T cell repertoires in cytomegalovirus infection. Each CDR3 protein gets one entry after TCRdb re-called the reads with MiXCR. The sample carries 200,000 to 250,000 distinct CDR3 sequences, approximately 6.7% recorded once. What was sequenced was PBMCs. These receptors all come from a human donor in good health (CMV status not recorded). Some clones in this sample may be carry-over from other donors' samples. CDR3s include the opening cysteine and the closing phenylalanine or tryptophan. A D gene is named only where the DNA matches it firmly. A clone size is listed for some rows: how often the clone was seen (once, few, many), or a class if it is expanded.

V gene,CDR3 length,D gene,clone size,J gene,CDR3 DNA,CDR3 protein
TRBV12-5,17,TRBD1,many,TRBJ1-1,TGTGCTAGTGGTTTGTCATTAGGGACAGGGACCAACACTGAAGCTTTCTTT,CASGLSLGTGTNTEAFF
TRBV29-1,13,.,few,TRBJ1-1,TGCAGCGGAAGGGACGGCACGAACACTGAAGCTTTCTTT,CSGRDGTNTEAFF
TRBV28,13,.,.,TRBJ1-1,TGTGCCAGCAGCCCCGTCGCGGGTTTAGGAGCTTTCTTT,CASSPVAGLGAFF
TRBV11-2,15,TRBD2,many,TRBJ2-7,TGTGCCAGCAGCTTAGGTACGCTAGCGGACTACGAGCAGTACTTC,CASSLGTLADYEQYF
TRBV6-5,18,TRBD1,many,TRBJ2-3,TGTGCCAGCAGTTCCCCATCTTGGGACAGGGGGTCGACAGATACGCAGTATTTT,CASSSPSWDRGSTDTQYF
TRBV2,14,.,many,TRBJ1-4,TGTGCCAGCAGTGTTCCGACCGGTGATGAAAAACTGTTTTTT,CASSVPTGDEKLFF
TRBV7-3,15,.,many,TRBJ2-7,TGTGCCAGCAGCTTAACGGGGAAACACTTCTACGAGCAGTACTTC,CASSLTGKHFYEQYF
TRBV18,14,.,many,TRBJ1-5,TGTGCCAGCTCACTACTCGGGGGAAATCAGCCCCAGCATTTT,CASSLLGGNQPQHF
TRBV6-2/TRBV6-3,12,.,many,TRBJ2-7,TGTGCCAGCAGCTTGACAGTCTACGAGCAGTACTTC,CASSLTVYEQYF
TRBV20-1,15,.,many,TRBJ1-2,TGCAGTGCCGGGTCCTCAGGGGCCTCCTTCTATGGCTACACCTTC,CSAGSSGASFYGYTF
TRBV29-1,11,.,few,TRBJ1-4,TGCAGCGTGGGGGGGTATGAAAAACTGTTTTTT,CSVGGYEKLFF
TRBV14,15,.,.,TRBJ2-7,TGTGCCAGCAGCCGAGCGGACTTAATCTTTCCCGAGCAGTACTTC,CASSRADLIFPEQYF
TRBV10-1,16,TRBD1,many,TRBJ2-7,TGCGCCAGTCAAGACTTTGATACCCTGGACAGGGAAGAGCAGTACTTC,CASQDFDTLDREEQYF
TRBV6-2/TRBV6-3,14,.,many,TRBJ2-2,TGTGCCAGCAGTATCGGGCCGCGGAGGGGTGAGCTGTTTTTT,CASSIGPRRGELFF
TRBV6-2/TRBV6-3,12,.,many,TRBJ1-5,TGTGCCAGCAGAGACGTACTTCGGCCCCAGCATTTT,CASRDVLRPQHF
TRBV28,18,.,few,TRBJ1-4,TGTGCCAGCAGTTCCCCTCGAGCCTCTACCGCAACTAATGAAAAACTGTTTTTT,CASSSPRASTATNEKLFF
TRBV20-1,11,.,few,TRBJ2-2,TGCAGTGCTAGGGGCACCGGGGAGCTGTTTTTT,CSARGTGELFF
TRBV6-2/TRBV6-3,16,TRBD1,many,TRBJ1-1,TGTGCCAGCAGTTCACAGACAGGGGCGGTGAACACTGAAGCTTTCTTT,CASSSQTGAVNTEAFF
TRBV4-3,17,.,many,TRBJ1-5,TGCGCCAGCAGCCAAGATTGGGGTACTTATAGCAATCAGCCCCAGCATTTT,CASSQDWGTYSNQPQHF
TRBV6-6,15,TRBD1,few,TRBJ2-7,TGTGCCAGCAGTTTACCCGGGACAGGGGGATCCGAGCAGTACTTC,CASSLPGTGGSEQYF
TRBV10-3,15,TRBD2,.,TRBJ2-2,TGTGCCATCAGGGGAACTAGCGGGGACACCGGGGAGCTGTTTTTT,CAIRGTSGDTGELFF
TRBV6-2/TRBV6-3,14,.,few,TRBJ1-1,TGTGCCAGCAGTTACTCTGCAAGGAACACTGAAGCTTTCTTT,CASSYSARNTEAFF
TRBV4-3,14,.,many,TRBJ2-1,TGCGCCAGCAGCCAAGATGCTGCATACAATGAGCAGTTCTTC,CASSQDAAYNEQFF
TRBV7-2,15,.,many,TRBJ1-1,TGTGCCAGCAGCTTGGGGCCGCAGGAATGGGCTGAAGCTTTCTTT,CASSLGPQEWAEAFF
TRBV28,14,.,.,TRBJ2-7,TGTGCCAGCGGCCAGGACAGTCGAACCTACGAGCACTACTTC,CASGQDSRTYEHYF
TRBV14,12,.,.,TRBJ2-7,TGTGCCAGCAGCCTCAAGGCGTACGAGCAGTACTTC,CASSLKAYEQYF
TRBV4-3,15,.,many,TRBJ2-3,TGCGCCAGCAGCCAAGGAATAGATTCGAAAAATACGCAGTATTTT,CASSQGIDSKNTQYF
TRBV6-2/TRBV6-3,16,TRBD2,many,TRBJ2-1,TGTGCCAGCAGTTGGACGGGCGGGGGGACCTACAATGAGCAGTTCTTC,CASSWTGGGTYNEQFF
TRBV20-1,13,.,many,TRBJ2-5,TGCAGCGCCCTAGGAAGCGTACAAGAGACCCAGTACTTC,CSALGSVQETQYF
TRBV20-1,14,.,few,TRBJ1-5,TGCAGTGCCCCCGGACCCCTTGGCAATCAGCCCCAGCATTTT,CSAPGPLGNQPQHF
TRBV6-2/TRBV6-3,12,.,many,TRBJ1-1,TGTGCCAGCAGTCTTGGACACATTGAAGCTTTCTTT,CASSLGHIEAFF
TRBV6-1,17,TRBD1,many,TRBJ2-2,TGTGCCAGCAGTAGAACCGGGACAGGGGTGGGCACCGGGGAGCTGTTTTTT,CASSRTGTGVGTGELFF
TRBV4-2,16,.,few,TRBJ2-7,TGTGCCAGCAGCCAAGATGTTGGGGGAGCAGCCTACGAGCAGTACTTC,CASSQDVGGAAYEQYF
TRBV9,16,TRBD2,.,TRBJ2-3,TGTGCCAGCAGCGTGCTAGCGGGGGTGAGCACAGATACGCAGTATTTT,CASSVLAGVSTDTQYF
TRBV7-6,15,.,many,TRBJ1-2,TGTGCCAGCAGCTTAGAGGTACAGTCCCTCCTGGGCTACACCTTC,CASSLEVQSLLGYTF
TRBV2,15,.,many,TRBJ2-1,TGTGCCAGCAGTTCCGGGACCGGCGGTTTGAATGAGCAGTTCTTC,CASSSGTGGLNEQFF
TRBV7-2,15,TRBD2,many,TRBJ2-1,TGTGCCAGCAGCATCGGACTAGCAAAAAACAATGAGCAGTTCTTC,CASSIGLAKNNEQFF
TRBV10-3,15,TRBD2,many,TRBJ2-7,TGTGCCATCAGGGGGACTAGCGGTCCTTCCTACGAGCAGTACTTC,CAIRGTSGPSYEQYF